These T cell receptor beta chains were read from a single sample in a study of T cell responses to AZD1222 COVID-19 vaccine. Produced via immunoSEQ multiplex PCR; TCRdb's table is partial and in-frame only. This table holds fewer than 150,000 clones, roughly nine tenths found once. The material was peripheral blood, obtained on day 0 of AZD1222 vaccination. Receptors were obtained from an adult in good health. The CDR3 runs from the conserved cysteine through the conserved F or W. The order of the fields is clone size, V gene, D gene, J gene, CDR3 protein, CDR3 DNA. A D gene is named only where the DNA matches it firmly. Clone size is given for some rows only: seen once, a few or many times, or a class if the clone is expanded.

size: NA; V: TRBV12-3/TRBV12-4; D: NA; J: TRBJ1-5; CDR3: CASLGRNQPQHF; DNA: TGTGCCAGCCTTGGTCGCAATCAGCCCCAGCATTTT
size: NA; V: TRBV30; D: TRBD2; J: TRBJ2-3; CDR3: CAWSTSGGAGDTQYF; DNA: TGTGCCTGGAGTACTAGCGGGGGGGCGGGTGATACGCAGTATTTT
size: once; V: TRBV6-5; D: NA; J: TRBJ1-1; CDR3: CAIRTAREAFF; DNA: TGTGCCATCCGGACGGCCCGAGAAGCTTTCTTT
size: NA; V: TRBV3-1/TRBV3-2; D: NA; J: TRBJ1-5; CDR3: CASSQDLSGGQPQHF; DNA: TGTGCCAGCAGCCAAGATCTTTCGGGCGGTCAGCCCCAGCATTTT
size: NA; V: TRBV29-1; D: TRBD2; J: TRBJ2-7; CDR3: CSVDANSGGAQQYF; DNA: TGCAGCGTTGACGCAAACAGCGGGGGCGCACAGCAGTACTTC
size: NA; V: TRBV7-2; D: TRBD2; J: TRBJ2-7; CDR3: CASGRVHEQYF; DNA: TGTGCCAGCGGGAGGGTCCACGAGCAGTACTTC
size: NA; V: TRBV5-8; D: TRBD1; J: TRBJ1-2; CDR3: CASSTRQGQRANYGYTF; DNA: TGTGCCAGCAGCACCAGACAGGGCCAACGGGCTAACTATGGCTACACCTTC
size: NA; V: TRBV10-3; D: NA; J: TRBJ2-1; CDR3: CAIGGVQNEQFF; DNA: TGTGCCATCGGAGGGGTTCAAAATGAGCAGTTCTTC
size: NA; V: TRBV2; D: NA; J: TRBJ1-1; CDR3: CASGTANTEAFF; DNA: TGTGCCAGCGGGACGGCAAACACTGAAGCTTTCTTT
size: NA; V: TRBV24-1; D: NA; J: TRBJ2-7; CDR3: CATSGPGRWVFSYEQYF; DNA: TGTGCCACCAGTGGGCCTGGACGTTGGGTCTTTTCCTACGAGCAGTACTTC
size: NA; V: TRBV28; D: TRBD1; J: TRBJ1-1; CDR3: CASDWGTGGNTEAFF; DNA: TGTGCCAGCGATTGGGGGACAGGGGGGAACACTGAAGCTTTCTTT
size: NA; V: TRBV21-1; D: NA; J: TRBJ1-1; CDR3: CASSSPGQTKDTEAFF; DNA: TGTGCCAGCAGCTCTCCGGGACAGACGAAGGACACTGAAGCTTTCTTT
size: NA; V: TRBV7-2; D: NA; J: TRBJ2-5; CDR3: CASSQRQTQYF; DNA: TGTGCCAGCAGCCAGAGACAGACCCAGTACTTC
size: few; V: TRBV3-1/TRBV3-2; D: NA; J: TRBJ1-1; CDR3: CASSQGQAEAFF; DNA: TGTGCCAGCAGCCAAGGCCAGGCTGAAGCTTTCTTT
size: NA; V: TRBV5-5; D: NA; J: TRBJ2-7; CDR3: CASSSPRRVEQYF; DNA: TGTGCCAGCAGCTCGCCGCGGAGGGTCGAGCAGTACTTC
size: NA; V: TRBV5-6; D: NA; J: TRBJ2-7; CDR3: CASSSLWGAIYEQYF; DNA: TGTGCCAGCAGCTCCCTTTGGGGGGCGATCTACGAGCAGTACTTC
size: NA; V: TRBV5-3; D: NA; J: TRBJ2-1; CDR3: CARSLEDSTDEQFF; DNA: TGTGCCAGAAGCTTAGAGGACTCCACAGATGAGCAGTTCTTC
size: NA; V: TRBV10-3; D: TRBD1; J: TRBJ2-7; CDR3: CAISTGTAYEQYF; DNA: TGTGCCATCAGTACCGGGACAGCGTACGAGCAGTACTTC
size: NA; V: TRBV30; D: NA; J: TRBJ1-3; CDR3: CAWSVPGTTRNTIYF; DNA: TGTGCCTGGAGTGTACCAGGGACAACCCGAAACACCATATATTTT
size: NA; V: TRBV11-3; D: NA; J: TRBJ2-7; CDR3: CASSEGVVPADEQYF; DNA: TGTGCCAGCAGCGAAGGGGTGGTTCCGGCTGACGAGCAGTACTTC
size: once; V: TRBV18; D: TRBD1; J: TRBJ1-5; CDR3: CASSPGTANQPQHF; DNA: TGTGCCAGCTCACCGGGGACAGCAAATCAGCCCCAGCATTTT
size: NA; V: TRBV29-1; D: NA; J: TRBJ1-1; CDR3: CSVEERGGMNTEAFF; DNA: TGCAGCGTTGAGGAAAGGGGGGGAATGAACACTGAAGCTTTCTTT
size: NA; V: TRBV15; D: NA; J: TRBJ2-1; CDR3: CATSSFPRGANEQFF; DNA: TGTGCCACCAGCAGTTTTCCCAGGGGGGCCAATGAGCAGTTCTTC
size: NA; V: TRBV7-2; D: TRBD2; J: TRBJ2-3; CDR3: CASSLARAVGGSTDTQYF; DNA: TGTGCCAGCAGCTTAGCGAGGGCAGTCGGGGGGAGCACAGATACGCAGTATTTT
size: NA; V: TRBV12-1; D: NA; J: TRBJ1-5; CDR3: CASSPGPRNQPQHF; DNA: TGTGCCAGCAGCCCTGGCCCCCGCAATCAGCCCCAGCATTTT
size: NA; V: TRBV13; D: NA; J: TRBJ1-1; CDR3: CASSLGQNTEAFF; DNA: TGTGCCAGCAGCTTAGGACAGAACACTGAAGCTTTCTTT
size: once; V: TRBV19; D: NA; J: TRBJ1-5; CDR3: CASSMGTGNNQPQHF; DNA: TGTGCCAGTAGTATGGGAACAGGGAATAATCAGCCCCAGCATTTT
size: NA; V: TRBV28; D: NA; J: TRBJ1-5; CDR3: CASSPSGRDSNQPQHF; DNA: TGTGCCAGCAGCCCCTCGGGTCGGGATAGCAATCAGCCCCAGCATTTT
size: NA; V: TRBV5-1; D: TRBD1; J: TRBJ2-1; CDR3: CAIPGQGAPGVDEQFF; DNA: TGCGCCATCCCGGGACAGGGGGCCCCCGGGGTAGATGAGCAGTTCTTC
size: NA; V: TRBV4-1; D: TRBD1; J: TRBJ1-2; CDR3: CASSQARTGPGNYGYTF; DNA: TGCGCCAGCAGCCAAGCCAGGACAGGGCCAGGGAACTATGGCTACACCTTC
size: NA; V: TRBV21-1; D: NA; J: TRBJ2-7; CDR3: CASSQRVSGNRSYEQYF; DNA: TGTGCCAGCAGCCAAAGGGTAAGCGGAAACCGCTCCTACGAGCAGTACTTC
size: NA; V: TRBV28; D: NA; J: TRBJ1-6; CDR3: CASKLSINSPLHF; DNA: TGTGCCAGCAAGTTAAGCATAAATTCACCCCTCCACTTT
size: NA; V: TRBV19; D: NA; J: TRBJ1-6; CDR3: CASSLAGSSSPLHF; DNA: TGTGCCAGTTCCCTCGCGGGGTCTAGTTCACCCCTCCACTTT
size: NA; V: TRBV5-1; D: TRBD1; J: TRBJ2-7; CDR3: CASSLGDSAYEQYF; DNA: TGCGCCAGCAGCTTGGGGGACAGTGCCTACGAGCAGTACTTC
size: few; V: TRBV12-3/TRBV12-4; D: NA; J: TRBJ1-2; CDR3: CASSSGLQGGYTF; DNA: TGTGCCAGCAGTTCCGGACTACAAGGCGGCTACACCTTC
size: NA; V: TRBV12-5; D: NA; J: TRBJ1-5; CDR3: CASGFPNQPQHF; DNA: TGTGCTAGTGGTTTCCCCAATCAGCCCCAGCATTTT
size: once; V: TRBV4-1; D: NA; J: TRBJ1-2; CDR3: CASSRRDGGLNYGYTF; DNA: TGCGCCAGCAGCCGCCGCGATGGGGGGCTGAACTATGGCTACACCTTC